Listed below are T cell receptor beta chains from one sample, sequenced in a study of shared clonotypes between healthy human individuals. The repertoire was sequenced with immunoSEQ multiplex PCR; TCRdb's copy has only in-frame clones and lacks some. The sample includes more than 500,000 clones, 85% to 95% of them seen just once. Material: naive CD8+ T cells sorted from blood. The receptors come from a woman aged 25 to 39 in good health. Each CDR3 is given without its conserved first and last residue. A D gene is named only where the DNA matches it firmly.

j_call,v_call,d_call,cdr3_aa
TRBJ2-7,TRBV9,NA,ASSVASALDEQY
TRBJ2-5,TRBV19,TRBD1,ASSTGTGTLETQY
TRBJ2-7,TRBV19,TRBD2,ASSIVGPGRAPGHEQY
TRBJ2-1,TRBV5-1,TRBD2,ASSLEGGSSYNEQF
TRBJ1-3,TRBV6-6,TRBD1,ASGTGSSGNTIY
TRBJ1-1,TRBV5-4,TRBD1,ASSWPPGQHDTEAF
TRBJ2-1,TRBV7-9,NA,ASSLPNEQF
TRBJ2-7,TRBV5-4,NA,ASSLAQGSSYEQY
TRBJ1-5,TRBV6-6,TRBD1,ASSPEGGYQPQH
TRBJ2-7,TRBV7-8,TRBD1,ASSSTGFGYEQY
TRBJ2-7,TRBV20-1,TRBD2,SASGTYEQY
TRBJ1-2,TRBV7-2,NA,ASSLGPLHGYT
TRBJ1-1,TRBV15,NA,ATSREYTEAF
TRBJ2-2,TRBV10-3,TRBD2,AIGGSDTGELF
TRBJ2-2,TRBV7-9,NA,ASSTGPEELF
TRBJ1-4,TRBV27,NA,ASSLAGAREKLF
TRBJ1-1,TRBV6-1,NA,ASTSPWGTEAF
TRBJ1-3,TRBV2,NA,ASSEGGTIY
TRBJ2-5,TRBV14,TRBD2,ASSQDALAGLQETQY
TRBJ2-7,TRBV6-6,TRBD1,ASSPGTGPFYEQY
TRBJ1-1,TRBV28,TRBD1,ASSFGTGAFAEAF
TRBJ2-3,TRBV15,NA,ATSRENWDTTDTQY
TRBJ1-2,TRBV4-1,TRBD1,ASSHGQGTYGYT
TRBJ1-1,TRBV2,NA,ASSEGPGRGNTEAF
TRBJ1-3,TRBV15,NA,ATSRDGGADSGNTIY
TRBJ2-2,TRBV29-1,NA,SGTSYGELF
TRBJ2-3,TRBV11-3,NA,ASSSELEDTQY
TRBJ2-3,TRBV19,TRBD1,ASADRVTTDTQY
TRBJ1-5,TRBV27,NA,ASNTGGPPQPQH
TRBJ2-5,TRBV5-1,NA,ASSPHFAPETQY
TRBJ1-2,TRBV6-1,NA,AAHAYGYT
TRBJ2-1,TRBV30,NA,AWSVYPEYEQF
TRBJ2-1,TRBV11-2,TRBD2,ASSLDSSGSTASYNEQF
TRBJ2-7,TRBV28,TRBD2,ASSAGLAGGDYEQY
TRBJ2-7,TRBV6-5,TRBD1,ASSYGTGGREQY
TRBJ1-2,TRBV10-3,NA,AISESVVGEYGYT